This T cell receptor (beta chain) was retrieved from a study of cytomegalovirus exposure and HLA in healthy donors. Germline CDR1 MNHEY, CDR2 SVGAGI. The CDR3 loop spans 12 amino acids. Trimming took 4 bases from V and 4 from J, leaving 7 bases between them. Vbeta (60) and Jbeta (13) primers were used in the PCR. Repertoires were generated with immunoSEQ multiplex PCR, while TCRdb's copy carries only in-frame clones and drops some. The data show about 130,000 clones, with about three quarters seen just once and less than 5% held by the top ten. Sequences were obtained from PBMCs. This receptor was identified in a man aged 25-45 years in good health and CMV-seronegative. This sequence joins TRBV6-5 and TRBJ1-2; no firm D call. CDR3 sequence: CASSSSIYGYTF. In nucleotides, the CDR3 is TGTGCCAGCAGTTCCTCCATCTATGGCTACACCTTC.